The 20 T cell receptor beta chains listed next were all sequenced from one sample in a study of shared clonotypes between healthy human individuals. This table comes from immunoSEQ multiplex PCR, and its TCRdb copy is limited to in-frame clones, with some not included. Of 2,500,000 or so clones in the sample, over 85% are singletons; the top ten hold around 0.14%. Input material: naive CD4+ T cells sorted from blood. Regarding subset: CD45RA+ positively selected. The receptors derive from a man aged 18 to 29 in good health.

This clone was recorded once. This chain joins TRBV29-1 and TRBJ2-1; TRBD1 agrees at 7 bases. The trim removed 6 bases at V and 6 bases at J, leaving 11 bases unmatched. CDR3 length: 14 residues. In germline, CDR1 is SQVTM, CDR2 ANQGSEA. Here the CDR3 DNA reads TGCAGCGTCGGTAGGGGGCTTTTAATCAATGAGCAGTTCTTC. Amino acids: CSVGRGLLINEQFF.

This chain joins TRBV4-1 and TRBJ2-7; TRBD2 might be the D (6 bases). The CDR3 sequence is 16 residues long. V lost 3 bases to trimming and J lost 5 bases, with 20 bases between them. In germline, CDR1 is MGHRA, CDR2 YSYEKL. CDR3 loop: CASSHIRGLTTDEQYF. CDR3 sequence (DNA): TGCGCCAGCAGCCACATTAGGGGACTTACGACGGACGAGCAGTACTTC.

This chain uses TRBV30 with TRBJ1-4; D remains ambiguous. With 0 bases removed from V and 1 base from J, the gap between germline ends came to 9 bases. The CDR3 contains 15 residues. CDR1 GTSNPN and CDR2 SVGIG come from the germline V gene (reference sequence). In nucleotides, the CDR3 is TGTGCCTGGAGTGTGGGTACCGTAACTAATGAAAAACTGTTTTTT. It translates to CAWSVGTVTNEKLFF.

The V and J genes are TRBV11-2 and TRBJ2-1; TRBD2 aligns across 11 bases. Trimming cost V 2 bases and J 6 bases; bases outside gene matches: 3. CDR3 length: 15 amino acids. CDR1 and CDR2 from the germline V gene are SGHAT and FQNNGV. CDR3 in DNA: TGTGCCAGCAGCTTACTAGCGGGAGGAGTCAATGAGCAGTTCTTC. Translated: CASSLLAGGVNEQFF.

The V gene is TRBV30, the J gene TRBJ2-7; 7 bases map to TRBD2. The CDR3 runs 12 residues. Losses at the gene ends were 7 bases for V and 2 bases for J; bases not matched to a gene: 5. From germline, CDR1 is GTSNPN and CDR2 SVGIG (reference sequence). The CDR3 spells CASNGRTYEQYF. CDR3 DNA: TGTGCCTCCAACGGGAGGACCTACGAGCAGTACTTC.

The chain couples TRBV9 to TRBJ2-2, with D unclear. Germline V gene sequence: CDR1 SGDLS, CDR2 YYNGEE. The V gene lost 3 bases and the J gene lost 5 bases, with 11 bases spanning the gap. CDR3 size: 14 residues. For the CDR3, the DNA is TGTGCCAGCAGCGAGACCCTTGGGACCGGGGAGCTGTTTTTT. Its protein is CASSETLGTGELFF.

This chain connects TRBV28 to TRBJ1-1, with 8 bases identical to TRBD1. Germline V gives CDR1 MDHEN, CDR2 SYDVKM. V lost 5 bases and J lost 2; bases outside the gene matches: 4. The CDR3 contains 14 residues. CDR3 nucleotides: TGTGCCAGCAGTGGGGGGACAGGCAACACTGAAGCTTTCTTT. It encodes CASSGGTGNTEAFF.

The CDR3 bases are TGTGCCAGCAGCTTACAGGGCTCTGGTGAAAAACTGTTTTTT. Its protein product is CASSLQGSGEKLFF. V is TRBV5-8 and J is TRBJ1-4, with D maybe TRBD1 (6 bases). Trimming removed 2 bases from V and 7 bases from J, with 12 bases in between. The length of the CDR3 is 14 residues. Germline V gene sequence: CDR1 SGHTS, CDR2 YDEGEE.

This clone was seen only once. The rearrangement uses TRBV19 and TRBJ1-5; TRBD1 aligns across 7 bases. V was pared by 3 bases and J by 3 bases, with 5 bases of the junction left unmatched. The CDR3 is 15 amino acids. Germline values: CDR1 LNHDA, CDR2 SQIVND (reference sequence). CDR3 nucleotide sequence: TGTGCCAGTAGTATTACAGGGGCCTTCAATCAGCCCCAGCATTTT. As protein: CASSITGAFNQPQHF.

The CDR3 DNA sequence: TGTGCCAGCAGCTTGGAGGCAGGCCAGGGAGGCTACACCTTC. As protein: CASSLEAGQGGYTF. The V call is TRBV5-4, the J call TRBJ1-2; TRBD1 might be the D (5 bases). Trimming took 0 bases from V and 8 from J, leaving 14 bases between them. The germline V gene encodes CDR1 SGHNT and CDR2 YYREEE (reference sequence). The CDR3 consists of 14 residues.

Concerning this clone: The same CDR3 is also encoded by other DNA sequences in this sample. This chain links TRBV18 with TRBJ1-5, with a possible D match to TRBD1 (5 bases). CDR3 length: 14 residues. V was trimmed by 0 bases and J by 4 bases, leaving 7 bases between them. From germline, CDR1 is KGHSH and CDR2 LQKENI. The CDR3 spells CASSPPGGNQPQHF. For the CDR3, the DNA is TGTGCCAGCTCACCACCCGGGGGGAATCAGCCCCAGCATTTT.

This chain joins TRBV6-1 and TRBJ1-6, with a possible D match to TRBD1 (5 bases). Germline V CDR1 and CDR2: MNHNS, SASEGT. Trimming shortened V by 3 bases and J by 9 bases, and 15 bases separated the two germline ends. This CDR3 spans 15 amino acids. The CDR3 DNA sequence: TGTGCCAGCAGTGATTTTGGGGCGGGGGGTTCACCCCTCCACTTT. This sequence encodes CASSDFGAGGSPLHF.

V usage is TRBV5-6 and J usage is TRBJ2-7; D may be TRBD1 or TRBD2 (5 bases each). CDR3 length equals 15 residues. The germline CDR1 and CDR2 sequences are SGHDT and YYEEEE. V was trimmed by 1 base and J by 1 base, leaving 12 bases between them. CDR3 protein: CASSLSSWGSYEQYF. In DNA form, the CDR3 reads TGTGCCAGCAGCTTGTCTTCCTGGGGGTCCTACGAGCAGTACTTC.

The rearrangement uses TRBV2 and TRBJ1-4, with D unclear. The CDR3 length is 15 residues. Trimming shortened V by 6 bases and J by 0 bases, and 11 bases separated the two germline ends. Germline values: CDR1 SNHLY, CDR2 FYNNEI. The DNA of the CDR3 is TGTGCCAGCAGGACTGAGGGTGCAACTAATGAAAAACTGTTTTTT. This encodes CASRTEGATNEKLFF.

The chain carries TRBV11-2 and TRBJ1-4; D ambiguous. This CDR3 region has 14 residues. With 3 bases removed from V and 7 bases from J, the gap between germline ends came to 12 bases. Germline V gives CDR1 SGHAT, CDR2 FQNNGV. This CDR3 reads CASSLIVSGEKLFF. The CDR3 DNA follows: TGTGCCAGCAGCTTGATAGTGAGTGGTGAAAAACTGTTTTTT.

This clone has only one observation. The rearrangement joins TRBV2 to TRBJ2-1, with 8 bases fitting TRBD1. In germline, CDR1 is SNHLY, CDR2 FYNNEI. This CDR3 comprises 13 residues. V dropped 4 bases and J dropped 14; count of bases not matched to a gene: 10. CDR3 DNA sequence: TGTGCCAGCAGTGCGGACAGGGTGGAAGGGGAGTTCTTC. Its translation is CASSADRVEGEFF.

The chain links TRBV4-1 to TRBJ2-1; TRBD2 matches 11 bases. Germline V gene sequence: CDR1 MGHRA, CDR2 YSYEKL. J was trimmed by 3 bases and V by 8 bases; bases with no gene match: 3. This CDR3 comprises 14 residues. CDR3 bases: TGCGCCAGCGGGACTAGCGGAGGCTACAATGAGCAGTTCTTC. Translation gives CASGTSGGYNEQFF.

This chain connects TRBV23-1 to TRBJ2-3; a possible D gene is TRBD2 (6 bases). TRBV23-1 is given ORF status, its function remaining uncertain. The V and J ends lost 2 bases and 6 bases respectively, with 21 bases between them. CDR3 size: 17 residues. Here the CDR3 DNA reads TGCGCCAGCAGTCAAAAGGGACTGGTTATCGGGTTTGATACGCAGTATTTT. Translating gives CASSQKGLVIGFDTQYF.

V gene TRBV7-3 combines with J gene TRBJ2-3; the D gene is possibly TRBD2 (6 bases). From germline, CDR1 is SGHTA and CDR2 FQGTGA. V dropped 6 bases and J dropped 2 bases, with 12 bases sitting between them. The CDR3 loop spans 14 amino acids. This CDR3 is CASSPAGTTDTQYF. The CDR3 DNA reads TGTGCCAGCAGTCCGGCGGGGACCACAGATACGCAGTATTTT.

This chain uses TRBV19 with TRBJ1-1; D call uncertain. This CDR3 spans 13 amino acids. V was cut by 7 bases and J by 2 bases, with 11 bases left in between. The germline V gene encodes CDR1 LNHDA and CDR2 SQIVND (reference sequence). The CDR3 nucleotides read TGTGCCAGTACCCCTGGCGGAAACACTGAAGCTTTCTTT. Its protein product is CASTPGGNTEAFF.